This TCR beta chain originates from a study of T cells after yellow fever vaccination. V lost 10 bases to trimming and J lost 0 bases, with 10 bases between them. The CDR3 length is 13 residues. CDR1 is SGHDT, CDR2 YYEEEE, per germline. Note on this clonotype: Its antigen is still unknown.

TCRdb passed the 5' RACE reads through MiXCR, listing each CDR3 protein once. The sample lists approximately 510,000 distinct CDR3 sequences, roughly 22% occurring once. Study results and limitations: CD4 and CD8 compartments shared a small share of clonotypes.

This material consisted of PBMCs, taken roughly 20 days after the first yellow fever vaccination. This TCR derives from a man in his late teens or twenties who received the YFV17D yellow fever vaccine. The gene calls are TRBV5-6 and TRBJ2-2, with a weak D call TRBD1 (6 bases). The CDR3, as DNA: TGTGCCGCCAGGACAGCGAACACCGGGGAGCTGTTTTTT. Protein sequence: CAARTANTGELFF.